This entry lists 10 T cell receptor beta chains sequenced from one sample in a study of blood T cells in healthy people across ages. It was with a sample-barcoded 5' primer and a J-beta primer mix that a second PCR of roughly 6 to 12 cycles was run. TCRdb reprocessed the 5' RACE reads with MiXCR, giving one entry per CDR3 protein. The data hold about 1.5 million distinct CDR3 sequences, with 42% observed a single time. Sequencing was performed on blood. These receptor sequences come from a young woman in good health.

The chain couples TRBV4-3 to TRBJ2-1; 7 positions agree with TRBD2. V lost 0 bases, J lost 9 bases, and 8 bases stayed unmatched. The CDR3 runs to 15 residues. Germline-derived CDR1 and CDR2 are LGHNA and YSLEER. CDR3: CASSQDPRETVEQFF. For the CDR3, the DNA is TGCGCCAGCAGCCAAGATCCGCGGGAGACGGTTGAGCAGTTCTTC.

The chain recombines TRBV2 with TRBJ1-5, with D perhaps TRBD1 (5 bases). The CDR3 has 17 amino acids. Germline V gene data show CDR1 as SNHLY and CDR2 as FYNNEI. Trimming shortened V by 6 bases and J by 0 bases, and 18 bases separated the two germline ends. This CDR3 is CASRGGTSGCSNQPQHF. The CDR3 coding sequence is TGTGCCAGCAGGGGCGGGACCTCCGGGTGTAGCAATCAGCCCCAGCATTTT.

The chain combines TRBV20-1 with TRBJ2-2; 8 bases align to TRBD2. Germline assignment: CDR1 DFQATT and CDR2 SNEGSKA (reference sequence). With V trimmed by 0 bases and J by 1 base, 4 bases remained unmatched. This CDR3 has 16 amino acids. The CDR3, as DNA: TGCAGTGCTAGAGATCCCGCGGGGGGGAACACCGGGGAGCTGTTTTTT. Protein sequence: CSARDPAGGNTGELFF.

This sequence joins TRBV30 and TRBJ2-1, with D hard to call. Per germline, CDR1 GTSNPN and CDR2 SVGIG (reference sequence). V was shortened by 1 base and J by 5 bases, with 3 bases between the two germline ends. The CDR3 extends over 11 amino acids. CDR3 DNA sequence: TGTGCCTGGAGTGACGACAATGAGCAGTTCTTC. Residues: CAWSDDNEQFF.

This clonotype was counted a few times. The chain joins TRBV12-3 or TRBV12-4 to TRBJ2-1; 9 nucleotides align to TRBD2. CDR3 size: 14 residues. V dropped 8 bases and J dropped 2; count of bases not matched to a gene: 4. DNA of the CDR3: TGTGCCAGCCGTAGCGGGGGTGCCTACAATGAGCAGTTCTTC. Its translation: CASRSGGAYNEQFF.

This rearrangement joins TRBV12-3 or TRBV12-4 to TRBJ2-2; TRBD1 agrees at 10 bases. With V trimmed by 6 bases and J by 5 bases, 3 bases remained unmatched. CDR3 length: 14 residues. CDR3 bases: TGTGCCAGCAGGTTGGGACAGGGGACCGGGGAGCTGTTTTTT. It specifies CASRLGQGTGELFF.

This clonotype showed up just a few times. CDR3 bases: TGCAGCGTCTCCTTGGGTGGGGTGTATGGCTACACCTTC. It translates to CSVSLGGVYGYTF. V and J are TRBV29-1 and TRBJ1-2, with D uncertain. The ends were cut back, 6 bases at V and 5 bases at J, with 16 bases in the middle. The CDR3 extends over 13 amino acids. Germline lookup yields CDR1 SQVTM and CDR2 ANQGSEA. Full variable domain (remainder filled in from reference TRBV29-1 and TRBJ1-2): SAVISQKPSRDICQRGTSLTIQCQVDSQVTMMFWYRQQPGQSLTLIATANQGSEATYESGFVIDKFPISRPNLTFSTLTVSNMSPEDSSIYLCSVSLGGVYGYTFGSGTRLTVV.

The chain uses TRBV6-2 or TRBV6-3 and TRBJ2-7; weak D call: TRBD2 (5 bases). From germline, CDR1 is MNHEY and CDR2 SVGEGT. This CDR3 is 14 amino acids long. V dropped 6 bases and J dropped 2 bases, with 14 bases sitting between them. The CDR3 loop is CASRRAAGPYEQYF. CDR3 nucleotides: TGTGCCAGCAGGAGGGCAGCTGGTCCCTACGAGCAGTACTTC.

The chain is built from TRBV28 and TRBJ2-1, with 7 bases fitting TRBD2. This CDR3 is built from 14 residues. Germline CDR1 is MDHEN and CDR2 is SYDVKM. Trimming cost V 7 bases and J 12 bases; bases outside gene matches: 15. CDR3 protein: CASTRGGVSDGQFF. The CDR3 region has the DNA TGTGCCAGCACCCGTGGGGGGGTGTCGGATGGGCAGTTCTTC.

This clonotype was recorded a few times. The rearrangement links TRBV7-9 to TRBJ2-4; TRBD2 aligns across 7 bases. The CDR3 consists of 18 residues. Looked up from germline, CDR1 is SEHNR and CDR2 is FQNEAQ (reference sequence). V lost 3 bases to trimming and J lost 1 base; unmatched junction nucleotides: 12. Written as DNA, the CDR3 is TGTGCCAGCAGCTTGCCCGAGAGCGGGGAATCGGCCAAAAACATTCAGTACTTC. It yields the protein CASSLPESGESAKNIQYF.